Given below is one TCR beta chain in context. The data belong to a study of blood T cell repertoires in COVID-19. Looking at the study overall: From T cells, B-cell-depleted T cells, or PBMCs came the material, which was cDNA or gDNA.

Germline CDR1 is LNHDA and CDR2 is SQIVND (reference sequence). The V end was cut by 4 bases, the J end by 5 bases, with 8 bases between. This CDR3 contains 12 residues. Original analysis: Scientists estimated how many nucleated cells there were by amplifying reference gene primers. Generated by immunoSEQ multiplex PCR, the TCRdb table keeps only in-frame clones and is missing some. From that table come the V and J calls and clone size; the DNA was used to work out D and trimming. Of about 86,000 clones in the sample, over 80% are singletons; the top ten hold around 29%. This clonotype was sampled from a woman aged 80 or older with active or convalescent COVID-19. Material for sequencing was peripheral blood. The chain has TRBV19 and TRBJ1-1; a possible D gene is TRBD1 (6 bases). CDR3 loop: CASSNQGTEAFF. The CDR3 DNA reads TGTGCCAGTAGTAACCAGGGGACTGAAGCTTTCTTT.